This T cell receptor beta chain originates from a study of blood T cell repertoires in COVID-19. The overall study: COVID-19 samples collected from the United States, Italy and Spain covered acute and convalescent phases.

Source study methods: Using reference gene primer amplification, nucleated cell counts were estimated. TCRdb's copy holds only in-frame clones and misses some; the assay was immunoSEQ multiplex PCR. The V and J calls and clone size come from that table; D and trimming were worked out from the DNA. The sample carries about 71,000 clones, around 87% recorded once. Germline-derived CDR1 and CDR2 are SGHTS and YDEGEE. V lost 3 bases to trimming and J lost 2 bases; unmatched junction nucleotides: 5. This CDR3 is built from 15 residues. The sequenced sample was peripheral blood. The clonotype originates from a man aged 45 to 65 with acute or convalescent COVID-19. The chain links TRBV5-8 to TRBJ2-7; 10 nucleotides agree with TRBD2. The CDR3 sequence: CASSWELAGTYEQYF. The CDR3 nucleotides read TGTGCCAGCAGCTGGGAACTAGCGGGAACCTACGAGCAGTACTTC.